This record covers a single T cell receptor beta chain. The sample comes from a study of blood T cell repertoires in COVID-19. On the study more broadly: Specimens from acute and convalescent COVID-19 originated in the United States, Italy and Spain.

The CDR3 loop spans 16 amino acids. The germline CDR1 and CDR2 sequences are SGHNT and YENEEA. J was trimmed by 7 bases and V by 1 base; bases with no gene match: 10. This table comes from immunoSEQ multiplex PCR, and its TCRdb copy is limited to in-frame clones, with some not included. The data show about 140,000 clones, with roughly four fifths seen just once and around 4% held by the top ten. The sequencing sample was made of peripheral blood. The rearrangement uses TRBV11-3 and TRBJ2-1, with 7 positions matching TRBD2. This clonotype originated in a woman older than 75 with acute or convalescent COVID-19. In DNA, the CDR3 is TGTGCCAGCAGCTTAGTGGGAGGGGACCCGACTAATGAGCAGTTCTTC. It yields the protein CASSLVGGDPTNEQFF.